The 32 T cell receptor beta chains presented below share a single source sample, sequenced in a study of blood T cell repertoires in COVID-19. Produced via immunoSEQ multiplex PCR; TCRdb's table is partial and in-frame only. In the table there are about 350,000 clones, roughly 90% of which are singletons. The sequencing sample was made of peripheral blood. These receptors were taken from a woman aged 55-75 years with COVID-19, enrolled during active disease.

The CDR3: CAWRGTAQYGYTF. The CDR3 DNA sequence: TGTGCCTGGAGGGGCACGGCGCAGTATGGCTACACCTTC. V and J are TRBV30 and TRBJ1-2; no definite D call. Trimming took off 3 bases at V and 5 bases at J, with 13 bases between the two ends. The CDR3 totals 13 residues. CDR1 GTSNPN and CDR2 SVGIG come from the germline V gene (reference sequence).

The chain has TRBV6-1 and TRBJ1-1; D gene ambiguous. The CDR3 length is 14 residues. Trimming cost V 3 bases and J 0 bases, with 8 bases left between them. Germline V gene sequence: CDR1 MNHNS, CDR2 SASEGT. CDR3 in amino acids: CASSDRLVNTEAFF. The CDR3 region has the DNA TGTGCCAGCAGTGACCGGTTGGTGAACACTGAAGCTTTCTTT.

The chain couples TRBV7-2 to TRBJ1-5; D ambiguous. V lost 4 bases and J 2 bases, leaving 12 bases between the germline ends. Germline assignment: CDR1 SGHTA and CDR2 FQGNSA. CDR3 length: 15 amino acids. The CDR3: CASSSRPGGNQPQHF. CDR3 sequence (DNA): TGTGCCAGCAGCTCTCGGCCGGGAGGCAATCAGCCCCAGCATTTT.

CDR3: CASSSDRGNEQFF. The CDR3, as DNA: TGTGCCAGCTCGTCGGACAGGGGCAATGAGCAGTTCTTC. The J gene is TRBJ2-1, the V gene TRBV18; 9 bases match TRBD1. The CDR3 is 13 residues long. Looked up from germline, CDR1 is KGHSH and CDR2 is LQKENI. The V segment lost 6 bases and the J segment 6 bases; nucleotides outside the gene matches: 3. Full variable domain (rest looked up from reference TRBV18 and TRBJ2-1): NAGVMQNPRHLVRRRGQEARLRCSPMKGHSHVYWYRQLPEEGLKFMVYLQKENIIDESGMPKERFSAEFPKEGPSILRIQQVVRGDSAAYFCASSSDRGNEQFFGPGTRLTVL.

The rearrangement links TRBV20-1 to TRBJ2-7; D is undetermined. CDR1 DFQATT and CDR2 SNEGSKA come from the germline V gene (reference sequence). This CDR3 has 11 residues. Trimming took 3 bases from V and 3 from J, leaving 6 bases between them. Here the CDR3 reads CSASEHYEQYF. The CDR3 nucleotides are TGCAGTGCTAGTGAACACTACGAGCAGTACTTC.

This rearrangement joins TRBV5-1 to TRBJ1-1; the match to TRBD1 covers 7 bases. Germline-derived CDR1 and CDR2 are SGHRS and YFSETQ. Trimming took 4 bases from V and 1 from J; bases not matched to a gene: 10. This CDR3 is 16 amino acids long. CDR3 residues: CASSRGGGGQNTEAFF. The CDR3 DNA is TGCGCCAGCAGCCGGGGCGGAGGGGGCCAGAACACTGAAGCTTTCTTT.

The chain is built from TRBV2 and TRBJ1-1; D ambiguous. Germline V gene data show CDR1 as SNHLY and CDR2 as FYNNEI. The CDR3 has 13 residues. Trimming cost V 3 bases and J 1 base, with 6 bases left between them. As DNA, the CDR3 is TGTGCCAGCAGTGATTGGGCGAACACTGAAGCTTTCTTT. This gives the protein CASSDWANTEAFF.

This chain uses TRBV25-1 with TRBJ1-4; D is perhaps TRBD1 (6 bases). V lost 8 bases, J lost 8 bases, and 18 bases lay in between. This CDR3 is 14 amino acids long. CDR1 is MGHDK, CDR2 SYGVNS, per germline. The chain's CDR3 is CASQKQGLKEKLFF. The CDR3 region has the DNA TGTGCCAGCCAGAAACAGGGTCTGAAAGAAAAACTGTTTTTT.

This chain links TRBV11-2 with TRBJ2-7, with D maybe TRBD2 (5 bases). V was pared by 0 bases and J by 7 bases, with 16 bases between. This CDR3 spans 15 amino acids. Germline CDR1 SGHAT, CDR2 FQNNGV. The CDR3 coding sequence is TGTGCCAGCAGCTTAGAAGCGCTACCTTCGGGGGAGCAGTACTTC. Amino acids: CASSLEALPSGEQYF.

The chain is built from TRBV2 and TRBJ1-1; D is uncertain. The V gene lost 5 bases and the J gene lost 4 bases, with 5 bases spanning the gap. This CDR3 spans 11 amino acids. Germline V gene lookup returns CDR1 SNHLY and CDR2 FYNNEI. CDR3 DNA sequence: TGTGCCAGCAGTTACAGCACTGAAGCTTTCTTT. Protein product: CASSYSTEAFF.

The chain employs TRBV5-1 and TRBJ1-3; unclear D gene. The CDR3 length is 16 residues. Germline V gene sequence: CDR1 SGHRS, CDR2 YFSETQ. With 0 bases removed from V and 2 bases from J, the gap between germline ends came to 12 bases. Written as DNA, the CDR3 is TGCGCCAGCAGCTTGGGGCCCGAGGGCGCTGGAAACACCATATATTTT. This encodes CASSLGPEGAGNTIYF.

The chain recombines TRBV5-1 with TRBJ2-1; D gene ambiguous. The CDR3 runs to 14 residues. In germline, CDR1 is SGHRS, CDR2 YFSETQ. V was shortened by 0 bases and J by 5 bases, with 9 bases between the two germline ends. The CDR3 is CASSLVGSNNEQFF. CDR3 nucleotides: TGCGCCAGCAGCTTGGTTGGCAGTAACAATGAGCAGTTCTTC.

This clone has at least ten counts. The chain employs TRBV5-1 and TRBJ2-7, with 7 bases lining up with TRBD1. The trim removed 1 base at V and 4 bases at J, leaving 8 bases unmatched. Per the germline V gene, CDR1 is SGHRS and CDR2 is YFSETQ. This CDR3 has 15 residues. CDR3 bases: TGCGCCAGCAGCTTGAACCGGGACAGAGAGTACGAGCAGTACTTC. Translation gives CASSLNRDREYEQYF.

The V and J genes are TRBV29-1 and TRBJ2-5; 8 nucleotides match TRBD2. The CDR3 runs to 14 residues. The trim removed 5 bases at V and 4 bases at J, leaving 9 bases unmatched. Germline CDR1 reads SQVTM; CDR2 reads ANQGSEA. DNA for the CDR3: TGCAGCGTTCTGCAGCGGGGGCCTCGAGAGACCCAGTACTTC. As protein: CSVLQRGPRETQYF. Full variable domain (missing parts from reference TRBV29-1 and TRBJ2-5): SAVISQKPSRDICQRGTSLTIQCQVDSQVTMMFWYRQQPGQSLTLIATANQGSEATYESGFVIDKFPISRPNLTFSTLTVSNMSPEDSSIYLCSVLQRGPRETQYFGPGTRLLVL.

The V call is TRBV28, the J call TRBJ1-4; tentatively, D is TRBD1 (5 bases). The V gene lost 2 bases and the J gene lost 1 base, with 5 bases spanning the gap. The CDR3 consists of 14 residues. In germline, CDR1 is MDHEN, CDR2 SYDVKM. The CDR3 DNA sequence: TGTGCCAGCAGTTTAAGGGGAACTAATGAAAAACTGTTTTTT. Its translation is CASSLRGTNEKLFF.

The rearrangement joins TRBV6-5 to TRBJ1-2; TRBD1 matches at 11 bases. V was clipped by 9 bases and J by 6 bases; unmatched bases: 12. The CDR3 runs to 15 residues. The germline CDR1 and CDR2 sequences are MNHEY and SVGAGI. The CDR3: CASCEGGQGAHGYTF. CDR3 sequence (DNA): TGTGCCAGTTGCGAGGGCGGACAGGGGGCACATGGCTACACCTTC.

This clone was seen only a few times. The chain is built from TRBV2 and TRBJ2-5; perhaps TRBD1 as D (5 bases). Between the trimmed V and J ends, which lost 0 bases and 1 base, there was a span of 12 bases. The germline gives CDR1 SNHLY, CDR2 FYNNEI. The CDR3 runs to 16 residues. CDR3: CASSEAGAPSQETQYF. The DNA for the CDR3 is TGTGCCAGCAGTGAAGCTGGGGCGCCCTCCCAAGAGACCCAGTACTTC. Full variable domain (outside the CDR3, taken from reference TRBV2 and TRBJ2-5): EPEVTQTPSHQVTQMGQEVILRCVPISNHLYFYWYRQILGQKVEFLVSFYNNEISEKSEIFDDQFSVERPDGSNFTLKIRSTKLEDSAMYFCASSEAGAPSQETQYFGPGTRLLVL.

V and J are TRBV12-2 and TRBJ2-1; TRBD1 is taken as the D call from the table, unchecked against the DNA. TRBV12-2 is a listed pseudogene. This CDR3 is 17 amino acids long. The CDR3 DNA reads as TGTGCAAGTCGCCCCCCACGTCGGGACAGGGATCCCCATGAGCAGTTCTTC. Encoded protein: CASRPPRRDRDPHEQFF.

This chain links TRBV11-2 with TRBJ2-2, with D unclear. This CDR3 has 12 amino acids. In germline, CDR1 is SGHAT, CDR2 FQNNGV. V lost 5 bases and J 9 bases, leaving 10 bases between the germline ends. CDR3 DNA sequence: TGTGCCAGCAGCCCCTCGTTGTGGGAGCTGTTTTTT. As protein: CASSPSLWELFF.

The V gene is TRBV29-1, the J gene TRBJ2-4, with D perhaps matching TRBD1 (6 bases). Germline CDR1 and CDR2: SQVTM and ANQGSEA. This CDR3 comprises 15 residues. V was pared by 4 bases and J by 1 base, with 14 bases between. The DNA for the CDR3 is TGCAGCGTTGTCACCGGCGACAGGGCCAAAAACATTCAGTACTTC. Translating it yields CSVVTGDRAKNIQYF.

V usage is TRBV9 and J usage is TRBJ2-5, with TRBD1 identical over 7 bases. The length of the CDR3 is 14 residues. Germline V gene data show CDR1 as SGDLS and CDR2 as YYNGEE. Unmatched junction bases numbered 6, after V lost 3 bases and J lost 4 bases. DNA for the CDR3: TGTGCCAGCAGCGAGACAGGGATCATAGAGACCCAGTACTTC. It codes for CASSETGIIETQYF.

Only one count was recorded for this clone. CDR3 protein: CASSHRDTTNTGELFF. DNA for the CDR3: TGTGCCAGCAGCCACCGGGACACCACGAACACCGGGGAGCTGTTTTTT. The chain is built from TRBV5-4 and TRBJ2-2, with a weak D call TRBD1 (6 bases). The CDR3 is 16 amino acids. The germline V and J ends were trimmed by 4 bases and 0 bases, with 13 bases remaining between them. CDR1 is SGHNT, CDR2 YYREEE, per germline (reference sequence).

The CDR3 spells CASSLGEAGELFF. The CDR3 DNA is TGTGCCAGCAGCTTAGGGGAAGCCGGGGAGCTGTTTTTT. This chain links TRBV5-4 with TRBJ2-2; perhaps TRBD1 as D (5 bases). Between the trimmed V and J ends, which lost 2 bases and 6 bases, there was a span of 8 bases. Per germline, CDR1 SGHNT and CDR2 YYREEE (reference sequence). The CDR3 covers 13 residues.

The V call is TRBV15, the J call TRBJ2-1; 8 bases agree with TRBD1. Germline values: CDR1 LNHNV, CDR2 YYDKDF (reference sequence). The junction had 10 bases not matched to a gene; V was cut back by 3 bases and J by 3 bases. CDR3 length equals 17 residues. CDR3 amino acids: CATSRGPGGGFYNEQFF. The CDR3 region has the DNA TGTGCCACCAGCAGGGGACCAGGGGGCGGCTTCTACAATGAGCAGTTCTTC.

The chain employs TRBV19 and TRBJ1-1; D remains ambiguous. CDR3 length equals 13 residues. V lost 0 bases, J lost 5 bases, and 7 bases lay in between. Germline V gene lookup returns CDR1 LNHDA and CDR2 SQIVND (reference sequence). DNA for the CDR3: TGTGCCAGTAGTATAGATTCGGTGACTGAAGCTTTCTTT. Its protein is CASSIDSVTEAFF.

The rearrangement links TRBV7-3 to TRBJ2-2, with D perhaps matching TRBD2 (6 bases). The germline gives CDR1 SGHTA, CDR2 FQGTGA. Trimming pared 5 bases from V and 3 bases from J, leaving 16 bases between. The CDR3 spans 16 residues. CDR3 loop: CASSGGWGRYTGELFF. The CDR3 DNA reads as TGTGCCAGCAGCGGAGGGTGGGGACGGTACACCGGGGAGCTGTTTTTT. Complete variable domain (other parts from reference TRBV7-3 and TRBJ2-2): GAGVSQTPSNKVTEKGKYVELRCDPISGHTALYWYRQSLGQGPEFLIYFQGTGAADDSGLPNDRFFAVRPEGSVSTLKIQRTERGDSAVYLCASSGGWGRYTGELFFGEGSRLTVL.

This rearrangement joins TRBV24-1 to TRBJ1-4, with D possibly TRBD1 on 6 matching bases. CDR3 size: 14 residues. V was clipped by 4 bases and J by 4 bases, with 9 bases between them. Germline values: CDR1 KGHDR, CDR2 SFDVKD. CDR3 coding DNA: TGTGCCACCAGTGAGACAGGAGGTAATGAAAAACTGTTTTTT. Translation: CATSETGGNEKLFF.

The chain links TRBV5-1 to TRBJ2-3; no clear D. Trimming took off 0 bases at V and 2 bases at J, with 7 bases between the two ends. CDR3 length: 14 residues. Germline lookup yields CDR1 SGHRS and CDR2 YFSETQ. CDR3 sequence reads: CASSLDAITDTQYF. The CDR3 region has the DNA TGCGCCAGCAGCTTGGATGCGATCACAGATACGCAGTATTTT.

This clone turned up a few times. Other DNA sequences from this sample encode an identical CDR3 as well. This chain joins TRBV14 and TRBJ1-2; D is undetermined. Per germline, CDR1 SGHDN and CDR2 FVKESK. The CDR3 spans 14 residues. Between the trimmed V and J ends, which lost 1 base and 3 bases, there was a span of 9 bases. The CDR3 DNA reads as TGTGCCAGCAGCCAAGGTCGCCAGGACTATGGCTACACCTTC. Translation gives CASSQGRQDYGYTF. Together with reference TRBV14 and TRBJ1-2, the CDR3 gives the full variable domain: EAGVTQFPSHSVIEKGQTVTLRCDPISGHDNLYWYRRVMGKEIKFLLHFVKESKQDESGMPNNRFLAERTGGTYSTLKVQPAELEDSGVYFCASSQGRQDYGYTFGSGTRLTVV.

J is TRBJ2-5 and V is TRBV27, with 9 bases identical to TRBD1. The CDR3 contains 16 residues. Germline CDR1 is MNHEY and CDR2 is SMNVEV (reference sequence). Germline trimming cut 5 bases from V and 5 bases from J; bases unmatched to any gene: 12. CDR3 bases: TGTGCCAGCAGTCGGAACGACAGGGGGTATATGGAGACCCAGTACTTC. The encoded protein is CASSRNDRGYMETQYF.

This sequence joins TRBV5-1 and TRBJ1-6; D is undetermined. This CDR3 is built from 15 residues. The germline V and J ends were trimmed by 0 bases and 10 bases, with 14 bases remaining between them. Germline CDR1 reads SGHRS; CDR2 reads YFSETQ. DNA of the CDR3: TGCGCCAGCAGCTTGGCGGAGGTCTATCCGTCACCCCTCCACTTT. Protein: CASSLAEVYPSPLHF.

V usage is TRBV7-8 and J usage is TRBJ2-5; 8 bases are shared with TRBD1. Germline CDR1 is SGHVS and CDR2 is FQNEAQ. The CDR3 consists of 14 residues. Losses at the gene ends were 2 bases for V and 5 bases for J; bases not matched to a gene: 4. The CDR3 is CASSLRHRGETQYF. The CDR3 DNA reads as TGTGCCAGCAGCTTAAGACACAGGGGGGAGACCCAGTACTTC.